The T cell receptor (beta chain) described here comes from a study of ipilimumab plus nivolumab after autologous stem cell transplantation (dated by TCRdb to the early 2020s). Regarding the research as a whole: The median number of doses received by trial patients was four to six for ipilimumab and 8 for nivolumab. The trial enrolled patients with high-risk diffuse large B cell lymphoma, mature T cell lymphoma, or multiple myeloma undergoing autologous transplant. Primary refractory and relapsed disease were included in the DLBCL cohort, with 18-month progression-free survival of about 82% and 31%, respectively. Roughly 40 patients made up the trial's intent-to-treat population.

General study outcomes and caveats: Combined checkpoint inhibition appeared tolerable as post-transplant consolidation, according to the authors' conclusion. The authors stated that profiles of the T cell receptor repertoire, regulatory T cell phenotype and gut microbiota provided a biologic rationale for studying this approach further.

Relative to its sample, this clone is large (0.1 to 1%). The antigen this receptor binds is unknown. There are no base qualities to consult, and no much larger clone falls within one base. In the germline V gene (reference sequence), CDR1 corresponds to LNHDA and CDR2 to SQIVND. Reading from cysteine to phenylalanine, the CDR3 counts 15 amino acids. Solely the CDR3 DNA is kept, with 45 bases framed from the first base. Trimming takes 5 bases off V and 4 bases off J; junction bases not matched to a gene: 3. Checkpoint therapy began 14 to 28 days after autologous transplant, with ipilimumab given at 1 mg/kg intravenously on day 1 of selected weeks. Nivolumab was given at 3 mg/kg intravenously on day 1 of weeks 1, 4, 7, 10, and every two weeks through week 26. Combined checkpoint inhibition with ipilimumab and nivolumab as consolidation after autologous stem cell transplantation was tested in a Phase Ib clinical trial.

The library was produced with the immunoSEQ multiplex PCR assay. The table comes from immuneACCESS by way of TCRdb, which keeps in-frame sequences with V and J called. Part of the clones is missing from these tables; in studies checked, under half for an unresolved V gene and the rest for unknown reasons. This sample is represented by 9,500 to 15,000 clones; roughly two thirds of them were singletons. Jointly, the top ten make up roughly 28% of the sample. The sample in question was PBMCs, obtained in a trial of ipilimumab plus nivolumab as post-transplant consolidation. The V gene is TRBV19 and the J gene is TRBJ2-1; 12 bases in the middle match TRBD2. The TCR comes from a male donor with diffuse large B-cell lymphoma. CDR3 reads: CASSSGTSGYNEQFF. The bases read TGTGCCAGTAGTTCCGGGACTAGCGGGTACAATGAGCAGTTCTTC.